This TCR beta chain is drawn from a study of cytomegalovirus exposure and HLA in healthy donors. Study conclusions and caveats: A later analysis reported that several of the most significant clusters appeared to be linked to common viral pathogens, among them Epstein-Barr virus. Indistinguishable V segments, including TRBV6-2 and TRBV6-3, were excluded.

Amplification used 60 Vbeta primers and 13 Jbeta primers. TCRdb keeps only in-frame clones here, not all; method: immunoSEQ multiplex PCR. The repertoire includes about 84,000 clones, 75% to 90% of them detected once, and approximately 2.2% sits in the top ten. This clone was picked up one time. Its antigen is currently unknown. The V gene's germline CDR1 is KGHSH and CDR2 LQKENI. The ends were cut back, 3 bases at V and 0 bases at J, with 15 bases in the middle. CDR3 length: 16 amino acids. The V and J genes are TRBV18 and TRBJ2-7, with D tentatively TRBD1 (7 bases). The sequenced sample consisted of PBMCs. The clonotype originates from a young man in good health and CMV-seronegative. For the CDR3, the DNA is TGTGCCAGCTCACCTATCCCAGGGGGGAGCTCCTACGAGCAGTACTTC. The encoded protein is CASSPIPGGSSYEQYF.